This T cell receptor (beta chain) was sequenced during a study of cytomegalovirus exposure and HLA in healthy donors. Germline V gives CDR1 SGHRS, CDR2 YFSETQ. The length of the CDR3 is 14 residues. J lost 3 bases, V lost 3 bases, and 3 bases had no gene match. The PCR made use of 60 Vbeta and 13 Jbeta primers. The table came from immunoSEQ multiplex PCR; TCRdb's copy has only in-frame clones and leaves some out. The table records some 270,000 clones, 85% to 95% of them present only once. Sequences were obtained from PBMCs. This TCR was recovered from a girl aged 2 to 10 in good health and CMV-seronegative. V is TRBV5-1 and J is TRBJ2-1; 7 bases agree with TRBD2. The CDR3 DNA follows: TGCGCCAGCAGCTCTAGCGGTTACTACAATGAGCAGTTCTTC. Protein: CASSSSGYYNEQFF. Looking up the rest from reference TRBV5-1 and TRBJ2-1 gives the full variable domain: KAGVTQTPRYLIKTRGQQVTLSCSPISGHRSVSWYQQTPGQGLQFLFEYFSETQRNKGNFPGRFSGRQFSNSRSEMNVSTLELGDSALYLCASSSSGYYNEQFFGPGTRLTVL.